Below, 6 T cell receptor beta chains from the same sample are listed, as sequenced in a study of response to subunit inactivated influenza vaccine. MiXCR, run by TCRdb on the RT-PCR reads, gives a single entry per CDR3 protein. The repertoire holds about 190,000 distinct CDR3 sequences, with approximately 15% as singletons. Here the sequenced sample was CD8+ T cells sorted from PBMCs, taken less than 6 days after vaccination. The receptors derive from a man in his fifties who received an inactivated influenza vaccine.

This clonotype was seen a few times. The chain carries TRBV28 and TRBJ2-7; 7 bases align to TRBD1. Trimming at V came to 5 bases and at J to 1 base, leaving 8 bases not matched to a gene. The CDR3 has 15 residues. Germline lookup yields CDR1 MDHEN and CDR2 SYDVKM. This CDR3 is CASSETGTASYEQYF. In DNA form, the CDR3 reads TGTGCCAGCAGTGAAACCGGGACAGCGTCCTACGAGCAGTACTTC.

The chain carries TRBV27 and TRBJ1-4, with TRBD1 as a possible D gene (5 bases). The CDR3 runs 14 residues. Germline CDR1 is MNHEY and CDR2 is SMNVEV (reference sequence). The V gene lost 2 bases and the J gene lost 8 bases, with 12 bases spanning the gap. This CDR3 is CASSLLPGKEKLFF. The CDR3 DNA is TGTGCCAGCAGTTTACTGCCAGGGAAGGAAAAACTGTTTTTT.

This clonotype was picked up one time. The conserved phenylalanine or tryptophan is not found at the CDR3 terminus, so this likely reflects a read error. The rearrangement joins TRBV13 to TRBJ2-7, with D possibly being TRBD1 (6 bases). The germline V and J ends were trimmed by 2 bases and 0 bases, with 8 bases remaining between them. The CDR3 has 14 amino acids. CDR1 PRHDT and CDR2 FYEKMQ come from the germline V gene (reference sequence). The CDR3 sequence is CASSLTGLSYEQYY. The CDR3 DNA sequence: TGTGCCAGCAGCTTAACAGGGCTCTCCTACGAGCAGTACTAC.

The V call is TRBV7-9, the J call TRBJ2-5; TRBD1 aligns across 7 bases. J was trimmed by 9 bases and V by 4 bases; bases with no gene match: 20. CDR1 and CDR2 from the germline V gene are SEHNR and FQNEAQ (reference sequence). This CDR3 region has 17 residues. CDR3 coding DNA: TGTGCCAGCAGCTCGTCCGACAGGGACCTTCCAGGTGTATCCCAGTACTTC. It specifies CASSSSDRDLPGVSQYF. The full variable domain, its missing parts supplied by reference TRBV7-9 and TRBJ2-5, is DTGVSQNPRHKITKRGQNVTFRCDPISEHNRLYWYRQTLGQGPEFLTYFQNEAQLEKSRLLSDRFSAERPKGSFSTLEIQRTEQGDSAMYLCASSSSDRDLPGVSQYFGPGTRLLVL.

DNA of the CDR3: TGTGCCAGCGGGACTCCGGGCTCGACAGCAGATACGCAGTATTTT. Translated: CASGTPGSTADTQYF. The chain carries TRBV6-1 and TRBJ2-3; D is possibly TRBD2 (6 bases). This CDR3 spans 15 amino acids. V shed 8 bases and J shed 4 bases, with 19 bases lying between them. Germline V lookup: CDR1 MNHNS, CDR2 SASEGT.

The chain carries TRBV9 and TRBJ2-7; D is tentatively TRBD1 or TRBD2 (6 bases each). The CDR3 has 13 residues. CDR1 and CDR2 (germline): SGDLS, YYNGEE. Between the trimmed V and J ends, which lost 2 bases and 4 bases, there was a span of 10 bases. The CDR3 DNA reads TGTGCCAGCAGCGTTGGGGGGCTTTACGAGCAGTACTTC. This gives the protein CASSVGGLYEQYF. The entire variable domain, with the rest obtained from reference TRBV9 and TRBJ2-7, is as follows: DSGVTQTPKHLITATGQRVTLRCSPRSGDLSVYWYQQSLDQGLQFLIQYYNGEERAKGNILERFSAQQFPDLHSELNLSSLELGDSALYFCASSVGGLYEQYFGPGTRLTVT.